This T cell receptor beta chain was recorded in a study of T cell responses to AZD1222 COVID-19 vaccine. Germline assignment: CDR1 MDHEN and CDR2 SYDVKM. This CDR3 region has 18 residues. V lost 2 bases and J lost 0; bases outside the gene matches: 7. Study-level points and caveats: Spike-specific TCR repertoires showed rising breadth and depth after two AZD1222 doses. Only a handful of individuals given AZD1222 were seropositive at baseline. Targeting of unmutated variant regions was reportedly seen in nearly half of spike-specific TCRs.

A note on this clone: Its specificity is unknown.

The protocol was immunoSEQ multiplex PCR, while the TCRdb copy is restricted to in-frame clones and leaves out a portion. Of roughly 110,000 clones in the sample, around 90% were seen once. This sequence joins TRBV28 and TRBJ1-6, with 7 positions matching TRBD1. This clonotype was obtained from an adult in good health. The sample was peripheral blood, taken on day 0 of AZD1222 vaccination. The CDR3 sequence is CASSLEQGFSSYNSPLHF. In DNA form, the CDR3 reads TGTGCCAGCAGTTTAGAACAGGGGTTTAGCTCCTATAATTCACCCCTCCACTTT.